Listed here are 18 T cell receptor beta chains from one sample, sequenced in a study of cytomegalovirus exposure and HLA in healthy donors. The PCR was carried out with 60 Vbeta primers and 13 Jbeta primers. The protocol was immunoSEQ multiplex PCR, while the TCRdb copy is restricted to in-frame clones and leaves out a portion. Found here are around 100,000 clones, 65% to 80% of them singletons; the top ten hold 2.5% to 3.5%. Sequencing was carried out using PBMCs. The receptors here all came from a middle-aged woman in good health and CMV-seronegative.

The DNA for the CDR3 is TGTGCCTGGAGTCAGCGGGGCGCCGGGGAGCTGTTTTTT. The encoded protein is CAWSQRGAGELFF. The chain uses TRBV30 and TRBJ2-2; 7 nucleotides match TRBD2. The CDR3 contains 13 residues. The trim removed 2 bases at V and 6 bases at J, leaving 3 bases unmatched. CDR1 and CDR2 (germline): GTSNPN, SVGIG (reference sequence).

This clone has just one count. The CDR3 here is CASSIDQQGGEKLFF. Written as DNA, the CDR3 is TGTGCCAGTAGTATAGATCAACAGGGGGGCGAAAAACTGTTTTTT. This chain uses TRBV19 with TRBJ1-4; TRBD1 matches 8 bases. V was clipped by 0 bases and J by 8 bases; unmatched bases: 5. CDR1 is LNHDA, CDR2 SQIVND, per germline (reference sequence). The CDR3 spans 15 residues.

V usage is TRBV28 and J usage is TRBJ1-2; D possibly corresponds to TRBD1 (5 bases). Trimming left V 1 base short and J 2 bases short, with 11 bases between. CDR3 length equals 15 residues. Germline lookup yields CDR1 MDHEN and CDR2 SYDVKM. DNA for the CDR3: TGTGCCAGCAGTTTATTGCAGGGCTCCAACTATGGCTACACCTTC. Protein: CASSLLQGSNYGYTF.

The rearrangement uses TRBV30 and TRBJ2-6, with D possibly TRBD1 on 5 matching bases. This CDR3 is 16 amino acids long. Germline V gene lookup returns CDR1 GTSNPN and CDR2 SVGIG (reference sequence). The germline V and J ends were trimmed by 2 bases and 0 bases, with 11 bases remaining between them. The chain's CDR3 is CAWSPAQGSGANVLTF. CDR3 bases: TGTGCCTGGAGTCCAGCCCAGGGCTCTGGGGCCAACGTCCTGACTTTC.

The V and J genes are TRBV25-1 and TRBJ1-1, with unresolved D. CDR3 length: 11 residues. The germline V gene encodes CDR1 MGHDK and CDR2 SYGVNS. Deletions cut 4 bases from V and 8 bases from J, with 8 bases between. The chain's CDR3 is CASSAGPEAFF. CDR3 DNA sequence: TGTGCCAGCAGTGCTGGGCCCGAAGCTTTCTTT.

This rearrangement joins TRBV28 to TRBJ1-1, with D tentatively TRBD1 (6 bases). CDR1 and CDR2 (germline): MDHEN, SYDVKM. This CDR3 comprises 15 residues. V lost 6 bases to trimming and J lost 0 bases, with 14 bases between them. CDR3 protein: CASRTKQGMNTEAFF. The CDR3 DNA follows: TGTGCCAGCAGGACGAAACAGGGCATGAACACTGAAGCTTTCTTT.

V usage is TRBV28 and J usage is TRBJ2-7, with no clear D. Trimming cost V 5 bases and J 1 base, with 15 bases left between them. Per the germline V gene, CDR1 is MDHEN and CDR2 is SYDVKM. The CDR3 spans 15 residues. Here the CDR3 reads CASSLIAGGSYEQYF. The DNA of the CDR3 is TGTGCCAGCAGTCTAATCGCTGGCGGTTCCTACGAGCAGTACTTC.

This rearrangement joins TRBV5-1 to TRBJ2-2, with D unresolved. Between the trimmed V and J ends, which lost 7 bases and 2 bases, there was a span of 9 bases. Germline assignment: CDR1 SGHRS and CDR2 YFSETQ. The CDR3 totals 13 residues. The CDR3 sequence is CASGATNTGELFF. The CDR3 coding sequence is TGCGCCAGCGGCGCGACAAACACCGGGGAGCTGTTTTTT. Drawing the rest from reference TRBV5-1 and TRBJ2-2, the complete variable domain is KAGVTQTPRYLIKTRGQQVTLSCSPISGHRSVSWYQQTPGQGLQFLFEYFSETQRNKGNFPGRFSGRQFSNSRSEMNVSTLELGDSALYLCASGATNTGELFFGEGSRLTVL.

The chain uses TRBV28 and TRBJ2-5, with D possibly matching TRBD2 (5 bases). CDR1 is MDHEN, CDR2 SYDVKM, per germline. This CDR3 has 13 residues. V was cut by 3 bases and J by 2 bases, with 7 bases left in between. The CDR3 region has the DNA TGTGCCAGCAGTTTGTCGGGGCAAGAGACCCAGTACTTC. The encoded protein is CASSLSGQETQYF.

CDR3 residues: CASSPTDRLGSYEQYF. The CDR3 nucleotides are TGTGCCAGCTCACCCACCGACAGGTTGGGGAGCTACGAGCAGTACTTC. The chain employs TRBV18 and TRBJ2-7, with D tentatively TRBD1 (6 bases). The germline V and J ends were trimmed by 3 bases and 3 bases, with 18 bases remaining between them. This CDR3 region has 16 residues. Germline CDR1 KGHSH, CDR2 LQKENI.

V is TRBV2 and J is TRBJ1-5; D possibly corresponds to TRBD1 (6 bases). With 2 bases removed from V and 10 bases from J, the gap between germline ends came to 30 bases. Germline V gives CDR1 SNHLY, CDR2 FYNNEI. The CDR3 runs 19 residues. The CDR3 nucleotides are TGTGCCAGCAGTGAAAAGGGGAACCCGAAGTTCGGGACATCCTTCCCCCAGCATTTT. It specifies CASSEKGNPKFGTSFPQHF. The whole variable domain, remainder taken from reference TRBV2 and TRBJ1-5, is EPEVTQTPSHQVTQMGQEVILRCVPISNHLYFYWYRQILGQKVEFLVSFYNNEISEKSEIFDDQFSVERPDGSNFTLKIRSTKLEDSAMYFCASSEKGNPKFGTSFPQHFGDGTRLSIL.

The J gene is TRBJ1-1, the V gene TRBV2; D uncertain. This CDR3 is 15 amino acids long. Per the germline V gene, CDR1 is SNHLY and CDR2 is FYNNEI. Trimming shortened V by 8 bases and J by 2 bases, and 18 bases separated the two germline ends. In DNA, the CDR3 is TGTGCCAGCCGGCGGGAGGGCGGCGGAAACACTGAAGCTTTCTTT. The encoded protein is CASRREGGGNTEAFF.

V usage is TRBV28 and J usage is TRBJ1-3; a weak D match, TRBD1 (5 bases). The CDR3 length is 14 residues. Germline CDR1 and CDR2: MDHEN and SYDVKM. The germline V and J ends were trimmed by 7 bases and 0 bases, with 10 bases remaining between them. CDR3 in amino acids: CASNTGTSGNTIYF. As DNA, the CDR3 is TGTGCCAGCAATACAGGAACCTCTGGAAACACCATATATTTT.

For the CDR3, the DNA is TGTGCCAGCAGTACTTTATTAACTAATGAAAAACTGTTTTTT. As protein: CASSTLLTNEKLFF. The chain is built from TRBV28 and TRBJ1-4; D not certain. The CDR3 is 14 residues long. CDR1 and CDR2 (germline): MDHEN, SYDVKM. The ends were cut back, 5 bases at V and 1 base at J, with 8 bases in the middle.

The chain recombines TRBV25-1 with TRBJ1-2; 10 bases line up with TRBD1. Trimming took 3 bases from V and 1 from J; bases not matched to a gene: 11. Germline V gene data show CDR1 as MGHDK and CDR2 as SYGVNS. The CDR3 covers 18 residues. The CDR3 DNA reads as TGTGCCAGCAGTGAGTCTTTTGGGACAGGGGATTTTAACTATGGCTACACCTTC. Amino acid sequence: CASSESFGTGDFNYGYTF.

CDR3 DNA sequence: TGTGCCAGCACCCCGACAGGGGGGACCTACGAGCAGTACTTC. Protein sequence: CASTPTGGTYEQYF. The chain combines TRBV6-1 with TRBJ2-7; the match to TRBD1 covers 9 bases. This CDR3 region has 14 residues. Germline-derived CDR1 and CDR2 are MNHNS and SASEGT. The J segment lost 2 bases and the V segment lost 7 bases, leaving 6 bases of the junction unmatched.

The chain is built from TRBV5-4 and TRBJ1-1; D may be TRBD1 (6 bases). The germline gives CDR1 SGHNT, CDR2 YYREEE (reference sequence). The V and J ends lost 2 bases and 6 bases respectively, with 23 bases between them. CDR3 length: 17 residues. The CDR3 DNA reads TGTGCCAGCAGCTTCGGGGGTAGACTTGGGGAGGGGGCTGAAGCTTTCTTT. This codes for CASSFGGRLGEGAEAFF.

V is TRBV28 and J is TRBJ1-5; no clear D. Germline V gene sequence: CDR1 MDHEN, CDR2 SYDVKM. The CDR3 extends over 15 amino acids. V lost 4 bases, J lost 7 bases, and 17 bases lay in between. The CDR3 DNA follows: TGTGCCAGCAGTTCCCCTGAATCTGCGGGGCAGCCCCAGCATTTT. Protein: CASSSPESAGQPQHF.